The present T cell receptor beta chain was sequenced within a study of T cell responses to AZD1222 COVID-19 vaccine. As concerns this clone: Its antigen is not known.

The V gene lost 3 bases and the J gene lost 3 bases, with 2 bases spanning the gap. CDR1 and CDR2 from the germline V gene are SGHAT and FQNNGV. The CDR3 covers 11 residues. TCRdb's table, derived via immunoSEQ multiplex PCR, lists solely in-frame clones and lacks some. The table lists approximately 180,000 clones, around 94% of them singletons, with less than 4% in the top ten. The study, taken as a whole, reports: Clonal diversity was possibly underestimated, and white British individuals and females predominated among donors.

Sequenced here: peripheral blood, sampled 28 days after the second dose of the MenACWY control vaccine. The rearrangement joins TRBV11-2 to TRBJ2-5; D ambiguous. This TCR derives from an adult who received the MenACWY meningococcal vaccine as a control. DNA of the CDR3: TGTGCCAGCAGCTTTGAAGAGACCCAGTACTTC. Protein product: CASSFEETQYF.